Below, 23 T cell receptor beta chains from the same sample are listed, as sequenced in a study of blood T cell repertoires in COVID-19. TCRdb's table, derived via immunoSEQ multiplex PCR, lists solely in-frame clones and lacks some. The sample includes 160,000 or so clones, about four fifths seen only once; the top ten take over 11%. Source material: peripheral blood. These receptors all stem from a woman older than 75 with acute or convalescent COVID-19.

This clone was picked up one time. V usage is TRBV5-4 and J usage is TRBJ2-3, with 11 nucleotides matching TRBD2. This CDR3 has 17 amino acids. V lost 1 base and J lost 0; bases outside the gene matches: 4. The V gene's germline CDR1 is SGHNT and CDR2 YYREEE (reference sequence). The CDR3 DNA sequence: TGTGCCAGCAGCTTGCGACTAGCGGGGACTAGCACAGATACGCAGTATTTT. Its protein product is CASSLRLAGTSTDTQYF.

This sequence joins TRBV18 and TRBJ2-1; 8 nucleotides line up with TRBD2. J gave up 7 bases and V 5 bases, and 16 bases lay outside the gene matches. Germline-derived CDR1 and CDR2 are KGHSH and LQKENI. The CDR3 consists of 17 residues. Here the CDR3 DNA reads TGTGCCAGCTCAGCACTACTCGGGGGGGCTTTACAAAATGAGCAGTTCTTC. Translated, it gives CASSALLGGALQNEQFF. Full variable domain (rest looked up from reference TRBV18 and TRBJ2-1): NAGVMQNPRHLVRRRGQEARLRCSPMKGHSHVYWYRQLPEEGLKFMVYLQKENIIDESGMPKERFSAEFPKEGPSILRIQQVVRGDSAAYFCASSALLGGALQNEQFFGPGTRLTVL.

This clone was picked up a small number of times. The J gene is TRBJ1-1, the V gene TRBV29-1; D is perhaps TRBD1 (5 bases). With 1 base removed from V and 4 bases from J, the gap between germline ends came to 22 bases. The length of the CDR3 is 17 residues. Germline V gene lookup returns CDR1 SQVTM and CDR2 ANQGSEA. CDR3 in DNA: TGCAGCGTTGAAGGGGGTTCAGGCAGGGAGGGTACCACTGAAGCTTTCTTT. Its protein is CSVEGGSGREGTTEAFF.

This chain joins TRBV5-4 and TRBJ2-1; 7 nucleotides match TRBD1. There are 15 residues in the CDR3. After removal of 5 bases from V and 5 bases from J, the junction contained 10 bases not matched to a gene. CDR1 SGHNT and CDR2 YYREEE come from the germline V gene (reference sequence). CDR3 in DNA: TGTGCCAGCAGGCGTGGACAGGCGATAAACAATGAGCAGTTCTTC. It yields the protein CASRRGQAINNEQFF.

CDR3 nucleotides: TGCGCCAGCAGCCAAGTGGCGGGGACAGGGGTATTTGGCTACACCTTC. Translation: CASSQVAGTGVFGYTF. The chain uses TRBV4-1 and TRBJ1-2; TRBD1 matches at 10 bases. The CDR3 has 16 residues. Germline loops: CDR1 MGHRA, CDR2 YSYEKL. The V and J ends lost 1 base and 7 bases, in that order; junction bases with no gene match: 9.

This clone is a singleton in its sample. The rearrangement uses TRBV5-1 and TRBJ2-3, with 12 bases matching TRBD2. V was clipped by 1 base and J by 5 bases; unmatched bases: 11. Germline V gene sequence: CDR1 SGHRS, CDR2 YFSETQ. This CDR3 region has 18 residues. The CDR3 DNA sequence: TGCGCCAGCAGCTTGCCCCTTCGACTAGCGGGAGAAATAGATACGCAGTATTTT. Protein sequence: CASSLPLRLAGEIDTQYF.

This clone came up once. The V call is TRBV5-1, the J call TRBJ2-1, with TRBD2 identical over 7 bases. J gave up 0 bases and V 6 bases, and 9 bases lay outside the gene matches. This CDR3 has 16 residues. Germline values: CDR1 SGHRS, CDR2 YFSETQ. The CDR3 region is CASTPGRDYSYNEQFF. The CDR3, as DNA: TGCGCCAGCACCCCGGGGAGGGACTACTCCTACAATGAGCAGTTCTTC.

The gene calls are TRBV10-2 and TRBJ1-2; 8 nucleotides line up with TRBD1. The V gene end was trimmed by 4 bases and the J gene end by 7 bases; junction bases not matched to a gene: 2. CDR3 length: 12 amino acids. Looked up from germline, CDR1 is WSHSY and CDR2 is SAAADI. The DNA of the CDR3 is TGCGCCAGCAGTGCCGACAGGGGTGGCTACACCTTC. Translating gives CASSADRGGYTF.

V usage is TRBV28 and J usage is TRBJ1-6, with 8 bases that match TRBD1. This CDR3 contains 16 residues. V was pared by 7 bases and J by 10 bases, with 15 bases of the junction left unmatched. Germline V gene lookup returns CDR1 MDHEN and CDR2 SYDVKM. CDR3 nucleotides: TGTGCCAGCAACCCTCCAAACCAGGGGGCACGATCACCCCTCCACTTT. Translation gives CASNPPNQGARSPLHF.

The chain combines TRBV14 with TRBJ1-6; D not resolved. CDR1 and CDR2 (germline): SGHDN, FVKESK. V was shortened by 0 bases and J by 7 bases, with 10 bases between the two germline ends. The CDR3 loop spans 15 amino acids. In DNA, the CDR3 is TGTGCCAGCAGCCAAGATCTACGGGTAAATTCACCCCTCCACTTT. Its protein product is CASSQDLRVNSPLHF. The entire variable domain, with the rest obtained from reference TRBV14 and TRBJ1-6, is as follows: EAGVTQFPSHSVIEKGQTVTLRCDPISGHDNLYWYRRVMGKEIKFLLHFVKESKQDESGMPNNRFLAERTGGTYSTLKVQPAELEDSGVYFCASSQDLRVNSPLHFGNGTRLTVT.

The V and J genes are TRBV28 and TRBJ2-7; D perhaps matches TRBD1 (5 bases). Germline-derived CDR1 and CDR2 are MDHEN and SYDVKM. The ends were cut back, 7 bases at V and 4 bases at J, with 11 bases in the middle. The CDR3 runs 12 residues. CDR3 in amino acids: CASTDSLYEQYF. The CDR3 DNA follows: TGTGCCAGCACCGACAGTCTGTACGAGCAGTACTTC. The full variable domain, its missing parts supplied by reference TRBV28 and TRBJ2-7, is DVKVTQSSRYLVKRTGEKVFLECVQDMDHENMFWYRQDPGLGLRLIYFSYDVKMKEKGDIPEGYSVSREKKERFSLILESASTNQTSMYLCASTDSLYEQYFGPGTRLTVT.

The CDR3 nucleotides read TGCGCCAGCAGCTCCTCCACAGGGGCCTCTGGGGCCAACGTCCTGACTTTC. The encoded protein is CASSSSTGASGANVLTF. The chain carries TRBV5-1 and TRBJ2-6, with 7 nucleotides matching TRBD1. Germline CDR1 and CDR2: SGHRS and YFSETQ. CDR3 length: 17 residues. The ends lost 3 bases at V and 0 bases at J; junction bases unmatched: 6.

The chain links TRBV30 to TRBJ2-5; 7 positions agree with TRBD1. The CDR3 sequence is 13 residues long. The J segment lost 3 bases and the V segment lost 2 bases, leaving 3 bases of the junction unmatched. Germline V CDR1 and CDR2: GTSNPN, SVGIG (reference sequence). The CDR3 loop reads CAWSLGTEETQYF. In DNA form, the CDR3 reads TGTGCCTGGAGTTTGGGGACAGAAGAGACCCAGTACTTC.

CDR3 in amino acids: CASSFQGAVGNTIYF. The CDR3 coding sequence is TGTGCCAGCAGTTTTCAGGGGGCAGTGGGAAACACCATATATTTT. This rearrangement joins TRBV28 to TRBJ1-3, with 8 bases lining up with TRBD1. V shed 3 bases, J shed 4 bases, and the junction held 5 bases outside the gene matches. CDR1 is MDHEN, CDR2 SYDVKM, per germline. The CDR3 extends over 15 amino acids.

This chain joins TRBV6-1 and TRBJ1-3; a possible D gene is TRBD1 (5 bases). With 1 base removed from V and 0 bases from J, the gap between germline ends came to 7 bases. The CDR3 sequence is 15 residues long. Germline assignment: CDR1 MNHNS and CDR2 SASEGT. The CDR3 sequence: CASSEGTPSGNTIYF. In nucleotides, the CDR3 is TGTGCCAGCAGTGAAGGGACACCCTCTGGAAACACCATATATTTT.

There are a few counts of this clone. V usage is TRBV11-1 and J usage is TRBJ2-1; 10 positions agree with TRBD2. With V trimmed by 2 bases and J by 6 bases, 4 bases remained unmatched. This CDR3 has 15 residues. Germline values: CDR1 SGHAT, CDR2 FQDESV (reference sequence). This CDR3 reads CASSLLAGVSNEQFF. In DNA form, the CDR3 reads TGTGCCAGCAGCTTACTAGCGGGAGTTTCCAATGAGCAGTTCTTC. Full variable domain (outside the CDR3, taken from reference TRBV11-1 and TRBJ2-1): EAEVAQSPRYKITEKSQAVAFWCDPISGHATLYWYRQILGQGPELLVQFQDESVVDDSQLPKDRFSAERLKGVDSTLKIQPAELGDSAMYLCASSLLAGVSNEQFFGPGTRLTVL.

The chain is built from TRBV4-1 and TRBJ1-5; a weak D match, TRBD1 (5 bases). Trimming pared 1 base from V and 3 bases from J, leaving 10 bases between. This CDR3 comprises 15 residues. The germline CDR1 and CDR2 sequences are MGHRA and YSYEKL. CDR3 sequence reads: CASSQGLTDNQPQHF. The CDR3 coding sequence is TGCGCCAGCAGCCAAGGGTTGACAGACAATCAGCCCCAGCATTTT.

The DNA for the CDR3 is TGCAGCGGACAGGGCCGAGGCTATGGCTACACCTTC. This encodes CSGQGRGYGYTF. The rearrangement uses TRBV29-1 and TRBJ1-2; TRBD1 matches at 7 bases. CDR3 size: 12 residues. V shed 7 bases and J 4 bases; nucleotides not matched to a gene: 6. CDR1 and CDR2 from the germline V gene are SQVTM and ANQGSEA.

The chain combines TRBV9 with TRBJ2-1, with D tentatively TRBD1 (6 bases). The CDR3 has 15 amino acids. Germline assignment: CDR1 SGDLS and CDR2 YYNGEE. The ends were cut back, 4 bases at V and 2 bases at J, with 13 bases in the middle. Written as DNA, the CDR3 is TGTGCCAGCAGCCCAACCGGGACAACCTACAATGAGCAGTTCTTC. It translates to CASSPTGTTYNEQFF.

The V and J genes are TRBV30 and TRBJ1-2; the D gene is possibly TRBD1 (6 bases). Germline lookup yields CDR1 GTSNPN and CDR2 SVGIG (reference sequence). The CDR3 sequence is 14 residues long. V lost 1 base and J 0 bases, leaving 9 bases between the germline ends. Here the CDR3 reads CAWSEGVSNYGYTF. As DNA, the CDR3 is TGTGCCTGGAGTGAGGGGGTTTCTAACTATGGCTACACCTTC.

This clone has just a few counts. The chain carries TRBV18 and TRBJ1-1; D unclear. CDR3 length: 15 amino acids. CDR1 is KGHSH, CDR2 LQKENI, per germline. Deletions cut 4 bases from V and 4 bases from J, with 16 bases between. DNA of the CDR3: TGTGCCAGCTCACTTGGAAGAGATCCGGGCACTGAAGCTTTCTTT. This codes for CASSLGRDPGTEAFF.

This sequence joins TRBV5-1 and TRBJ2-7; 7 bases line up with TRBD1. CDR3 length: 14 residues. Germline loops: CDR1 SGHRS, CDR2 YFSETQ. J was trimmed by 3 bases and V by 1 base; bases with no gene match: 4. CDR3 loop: CASSLRQGDYEQYF. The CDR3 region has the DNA TGCGCCAGCAGCTTGCGGCAGGGGGACTACGAGCAGTACTTC.

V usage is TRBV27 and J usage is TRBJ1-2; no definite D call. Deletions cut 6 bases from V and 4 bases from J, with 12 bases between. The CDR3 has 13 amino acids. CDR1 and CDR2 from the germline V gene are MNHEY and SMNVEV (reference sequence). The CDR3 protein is CASSAKSGYGYTF. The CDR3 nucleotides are TGTGCCAGCAGCGCCAAGAGTGGCTATGGCTACACCTTC.